This T cell receptor (beta chain) was documented in a study of blood T cells in healthy people across ages. Study results and limitations: Calculation of diversity from one million T cells yielded estimates considered to be underestimates.

CDR3 length: 15 amino acids. V lost 5 bases and J 4 bases, leaving 18 bases between the germline ends. The germline V gene has CDR1 SGHTA and CDR2 FQGNSA. This clonotype has just one count. What it binds is unknown. The second PCR ran roughly 6 to 11 cycles with a sample-barcoded 5' primer and J-beta primers. Carrying 12 random nucleotides, a template-switch adaptor labeled each individual cDNA molecule. From the 5' RACE reads, TCRdb called clonotypes with MiXCR, one entry per CDR3 protein. The sample consists of nearly 800,000 distinct CDR3 sequences, roughly 25% of them appearing once. The sample was also reused in another study, on T cells of mothers and their children. As that study records: Overlap measured in related mother-child pairs was slightly, non-significantly higher than in unrelated pairs. The search for persistent microchimeric T cell clones detected none.

V and J are TRBV7-2 and TRBJ2-7; D may be TRBD1 (5 bases). The sequence derives from a boy younger than 18 in good health. The specimen was blood. The CDR3 region is CASSDLGVSAYEQYF. CDR3 nucleotides: TGTGCCAGCAGCGATCTAGGGGTTTCGGCTTACGAGCAGTACTTC.